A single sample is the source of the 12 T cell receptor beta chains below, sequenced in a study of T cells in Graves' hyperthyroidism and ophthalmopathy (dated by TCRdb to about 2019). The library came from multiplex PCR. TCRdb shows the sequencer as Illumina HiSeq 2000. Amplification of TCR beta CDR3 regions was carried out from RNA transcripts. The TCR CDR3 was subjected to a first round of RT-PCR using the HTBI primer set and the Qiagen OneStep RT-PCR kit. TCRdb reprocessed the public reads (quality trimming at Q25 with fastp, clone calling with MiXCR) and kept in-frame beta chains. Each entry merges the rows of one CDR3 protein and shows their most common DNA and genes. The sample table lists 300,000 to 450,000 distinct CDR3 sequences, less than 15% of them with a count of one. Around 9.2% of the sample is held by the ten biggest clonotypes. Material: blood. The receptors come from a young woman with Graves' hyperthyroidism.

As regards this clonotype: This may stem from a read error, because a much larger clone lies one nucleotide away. This CDR3 reads CASSTGPYEQYF. In DNA form, the CDR3 reads TGTGCCAGCAGCACGGGTCCATACGAGCAGTACTTC. V and J are TRBV7-9 and TRBJ2-7; D is unresolved. Germline CDR1 SEHNR, CDR2 FQNEAQ (reference sequence). Trimming took 5 bases from V and 4 from J, leaving 9 bases between them. CDR3 length: 12 residues.

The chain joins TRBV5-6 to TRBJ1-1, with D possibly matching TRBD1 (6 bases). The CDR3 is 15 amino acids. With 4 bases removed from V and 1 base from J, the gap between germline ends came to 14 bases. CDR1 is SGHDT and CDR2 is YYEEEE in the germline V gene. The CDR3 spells CASSLRGAWNTEAFF. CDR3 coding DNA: TGTGCCAGCAGCCTAAGGGGGGCCTGGAACACTGAAGCTTTCTTT. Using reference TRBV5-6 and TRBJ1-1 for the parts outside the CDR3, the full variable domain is DAGVTQSPTHLIKTRGQQVTLRCSPKSGHDTVSWYQQALGQGPQFIFQYYEEEERQRGNFPDRFSGHQFPNYSSELNVNALLLGDSALYLCASSLRGAWNTEAFFGQGTRLTVV.

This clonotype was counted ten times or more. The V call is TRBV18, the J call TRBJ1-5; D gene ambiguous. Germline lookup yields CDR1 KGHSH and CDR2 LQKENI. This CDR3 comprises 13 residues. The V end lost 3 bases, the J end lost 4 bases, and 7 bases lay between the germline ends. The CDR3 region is CASSPAVNQPQHF. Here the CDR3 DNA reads TGTGCCAGCTCACCGGCGGTTAATCAGCCCCAGCATTTT.

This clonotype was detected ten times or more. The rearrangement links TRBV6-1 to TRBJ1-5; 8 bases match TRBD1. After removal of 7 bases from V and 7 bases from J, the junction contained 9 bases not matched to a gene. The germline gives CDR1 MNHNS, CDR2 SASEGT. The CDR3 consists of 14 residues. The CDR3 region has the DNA TGTGCCAGCACCCCTGGACAGGGAGGACAGCCCCAGCATTTT. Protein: CASTPGQGGQPQHF.

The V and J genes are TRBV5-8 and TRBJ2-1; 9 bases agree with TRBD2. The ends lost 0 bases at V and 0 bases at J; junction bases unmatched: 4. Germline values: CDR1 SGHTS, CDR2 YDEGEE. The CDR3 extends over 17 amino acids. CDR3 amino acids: CASSLGPSGVSYNEQFF. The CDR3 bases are TGTGCCAGCAGCTTGGGGCCTAGCGGGGTCTCCTACAATGAGCAGTTCTTC.

CDR3: CASSLAGGRQETQYF. For the CDR3, the DNA is TGTGCCAGCTCTCTAGCGGGGGGCAGACAAGAGACCCAGTACTTC. The gene calls are TRBV9 and TRBJ2-5, with TRBD2 matching 11 bases. The germline V gene encodes CDR1 SGDLS and CDR2 YYNGEE. After removal of 7 bases from V and 2 bases from J, the junction contained 7 bases not matched to a gene. The length of the CDR3 is 15 residues.

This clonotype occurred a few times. The CDR3 DNA is TGTGCCAGCAGCTTGGCGCGACTAGCGAGAAGCCAAGAGACCCAGTACTTC. This sequence encodes CASSLARLARSQETQYF. This sequence joins TRBV11-1 and TRBJ2-5; 8 bases line up with TRBD2. Germline loops: CDR1 SGHAT, CDR2 FQDESV (reference sequence). The CDR3 covers 17 residues. Trimming took 3 bases from V and 1 from J; bases not matched to a gene: 10.

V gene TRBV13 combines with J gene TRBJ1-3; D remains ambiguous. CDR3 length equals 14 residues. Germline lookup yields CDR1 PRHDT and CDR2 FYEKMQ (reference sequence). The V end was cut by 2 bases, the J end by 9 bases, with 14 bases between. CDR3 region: CASSLRGSSGTIYF. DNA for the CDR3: TGTGCCAGCAGCTTAAGAGGGTCTTCCGGCACCATATATTTT. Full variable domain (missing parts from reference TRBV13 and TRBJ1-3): AAGVIQSPRHLIKEKRETATLKCYPIPRHDTVYWYQQGPGQDPQFLISFYEKMQSDKGSIPDRFSAQQFSDYHSELNMSSLELGDSALYFCASSLRGSSGTIYFGEGSWLTVV.

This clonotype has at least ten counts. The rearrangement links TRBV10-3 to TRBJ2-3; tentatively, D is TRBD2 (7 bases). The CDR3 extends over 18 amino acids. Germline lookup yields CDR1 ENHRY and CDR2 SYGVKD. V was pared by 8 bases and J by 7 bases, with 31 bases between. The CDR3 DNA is TGTGCCATCTCTGGCCTCGGGGGGCCGAACCGCTACCCCAATACGCAGTATTTT. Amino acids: CAISGLGGPNRYPNTQYF.

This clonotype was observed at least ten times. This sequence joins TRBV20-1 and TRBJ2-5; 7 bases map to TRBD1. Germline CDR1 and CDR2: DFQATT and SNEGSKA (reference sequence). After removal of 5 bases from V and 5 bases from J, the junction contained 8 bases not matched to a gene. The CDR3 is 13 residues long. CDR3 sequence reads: CSAPQGVKETQYF. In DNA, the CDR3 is TGCAGTGCTCCGCAGGGGGTCAAGGAGACCCAGTACTTC.

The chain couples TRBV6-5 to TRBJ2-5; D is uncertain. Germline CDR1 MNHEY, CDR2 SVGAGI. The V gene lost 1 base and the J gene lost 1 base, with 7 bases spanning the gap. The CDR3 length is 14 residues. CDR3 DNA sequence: TGTGCCAGCAGTTACTTTGACACCCAAGAGACCCAGTACTTC. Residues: CASSYFDTQETQYF.

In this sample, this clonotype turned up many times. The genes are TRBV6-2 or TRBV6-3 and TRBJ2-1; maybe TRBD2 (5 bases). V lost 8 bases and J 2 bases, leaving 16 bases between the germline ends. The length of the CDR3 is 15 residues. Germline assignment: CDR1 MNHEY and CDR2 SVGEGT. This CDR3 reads CASGKQRDPYNEQFF. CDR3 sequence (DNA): TGTGCCAGCGGCAAGCAGAGGGATCCCTACAATGAGCAGTTCTTC.